This T cell receptor (beta chain) stems from a study of T cell changes during pregnancy in multiple sclerosis. CDR3 length: 16 residues. Germline CDR1 reads MNHNY; CDR2 reads SVGAGI (reference sequence). Germline trimming cut 7 bases from V and 5 bases from J; bases unmatched to any gene: 13. Method: immunoSEQ multiplex PCR; TCRdb's copy keeps in-frame clones and lacks some. Here the sample spans approximately 110,000 clones, roughly nine tenths being singletons. The TCR comes from a female donor with multiple sclerosis, enrolled in a pregnancy study. The starting material was peripheral blood, obtained in the third trimester of pregnancy. The genes are TRBV6-6 and TRBJ2-2; 7 bases line up with TRBD1. The CDR3 loop is CASTRGQALWTGELFF. The CDR3 DNA is TGTGCCAGCACGCGAGGACAGGCCCTTTGGACCGGGGAGCTGTTTTTT.